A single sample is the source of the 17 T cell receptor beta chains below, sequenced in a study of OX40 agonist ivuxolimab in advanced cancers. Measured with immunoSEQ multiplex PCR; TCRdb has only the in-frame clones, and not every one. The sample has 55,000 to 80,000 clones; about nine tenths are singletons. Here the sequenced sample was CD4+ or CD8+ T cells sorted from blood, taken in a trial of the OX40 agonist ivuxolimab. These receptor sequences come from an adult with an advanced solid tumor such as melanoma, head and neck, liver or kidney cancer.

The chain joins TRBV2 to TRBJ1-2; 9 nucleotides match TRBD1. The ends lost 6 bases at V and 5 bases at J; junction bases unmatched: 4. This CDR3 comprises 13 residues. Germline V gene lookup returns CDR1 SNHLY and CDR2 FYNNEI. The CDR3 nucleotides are TGTGCCAGCAGCTCCGACAGGGGGTATGGCTACACCTTC. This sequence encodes CASSSDRGYGYTF.

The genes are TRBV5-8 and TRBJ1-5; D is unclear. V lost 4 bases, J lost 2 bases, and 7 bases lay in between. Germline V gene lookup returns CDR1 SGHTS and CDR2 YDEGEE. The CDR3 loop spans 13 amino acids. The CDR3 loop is CASSPMGNQPQHF. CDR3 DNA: TGTGCCAGCAGCCCCATGGGCAATCAGCCCCAGCATTTT.

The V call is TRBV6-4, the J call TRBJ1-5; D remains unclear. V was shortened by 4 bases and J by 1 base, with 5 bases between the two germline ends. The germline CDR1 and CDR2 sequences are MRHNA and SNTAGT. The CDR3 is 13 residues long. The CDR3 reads CASSAQSNQPQHF. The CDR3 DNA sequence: TGTGCCAGCAGTGCACAGAGCAATCAGCCCCAGCATTTT.

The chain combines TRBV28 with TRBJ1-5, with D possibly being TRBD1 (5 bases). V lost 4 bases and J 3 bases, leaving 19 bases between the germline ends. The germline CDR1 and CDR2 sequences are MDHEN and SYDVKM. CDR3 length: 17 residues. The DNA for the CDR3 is TGTGCCAGCAGTTCCTCCGGCCGCGGGGGTGCCAATCAGCCCCAGCATTTT. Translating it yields CASSSSGRGGANQPQHF.

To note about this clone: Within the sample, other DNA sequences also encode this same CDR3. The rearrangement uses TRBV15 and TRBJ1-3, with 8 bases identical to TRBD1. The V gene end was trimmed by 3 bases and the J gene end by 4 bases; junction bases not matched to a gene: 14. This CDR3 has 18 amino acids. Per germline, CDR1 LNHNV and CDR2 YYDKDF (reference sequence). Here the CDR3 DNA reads TGTGCCACCAGCAGGGATCCCGGGACAGGTCGGTCCGGAAACACCATATATTTT. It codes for CATSRDPGTGRSGNTIYF.

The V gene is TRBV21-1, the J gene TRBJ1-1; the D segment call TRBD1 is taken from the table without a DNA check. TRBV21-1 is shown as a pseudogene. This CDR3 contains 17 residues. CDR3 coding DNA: TGTGCCAGCAGCAAAGCAGGACAGGTCATATTGAACACTGAAGCTTTCTTT. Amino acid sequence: CASSKAGQVILNTEAFF.

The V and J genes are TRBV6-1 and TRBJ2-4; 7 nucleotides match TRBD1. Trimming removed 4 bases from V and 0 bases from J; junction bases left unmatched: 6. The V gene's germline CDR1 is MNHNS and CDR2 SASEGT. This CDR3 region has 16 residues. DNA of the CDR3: TGTGCCAGCAGTGCACAGGGACAGCTAGCCAAAAACATTCAGTACTTC. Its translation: CASSAQGQLAKNIQYF.

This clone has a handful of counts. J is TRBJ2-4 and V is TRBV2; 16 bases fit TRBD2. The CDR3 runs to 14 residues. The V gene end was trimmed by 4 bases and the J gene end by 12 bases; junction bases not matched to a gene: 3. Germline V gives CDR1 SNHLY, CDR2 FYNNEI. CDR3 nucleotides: TGTGCCAGCAGTGCTGGGACTAGCGGGAGGGCTCAGTACTTC. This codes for CASSAGTSGRAQYF.

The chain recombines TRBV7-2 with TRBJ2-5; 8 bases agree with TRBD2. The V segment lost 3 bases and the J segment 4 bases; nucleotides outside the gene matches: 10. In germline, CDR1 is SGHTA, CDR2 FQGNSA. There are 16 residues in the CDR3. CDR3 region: CASSFGAGGGVETQYF. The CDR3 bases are TGTGCCAGCAGCTTTGGGGCGGGGGGAGGAGTAGAGACCCAGTACTTC.

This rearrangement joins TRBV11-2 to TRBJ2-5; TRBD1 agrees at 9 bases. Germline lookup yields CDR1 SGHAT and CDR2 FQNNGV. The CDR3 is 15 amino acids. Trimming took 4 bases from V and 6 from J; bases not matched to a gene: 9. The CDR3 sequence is CASSSGTGSTKTQYF. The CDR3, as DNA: TGTGCCAGCAGCTCCGGGACAGGGTCGACGAAGACCCAGTACTTC.

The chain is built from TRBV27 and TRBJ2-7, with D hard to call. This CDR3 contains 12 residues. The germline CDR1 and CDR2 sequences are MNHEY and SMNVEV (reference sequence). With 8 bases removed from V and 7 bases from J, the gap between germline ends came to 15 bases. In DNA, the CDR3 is TGTGCCAGCGCGCAGTTAGTGGGTGAGCAGTACTTC. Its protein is CASAQLVGEQYF.

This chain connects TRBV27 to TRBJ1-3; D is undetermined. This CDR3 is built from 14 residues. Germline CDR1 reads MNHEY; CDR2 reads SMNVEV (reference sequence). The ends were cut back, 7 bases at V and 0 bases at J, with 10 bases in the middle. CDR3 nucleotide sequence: TGTGCCAGCAAGCCTACCACCTCTGGAAACACCATATATTTT. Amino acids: CASKPTTSGNTIYF.

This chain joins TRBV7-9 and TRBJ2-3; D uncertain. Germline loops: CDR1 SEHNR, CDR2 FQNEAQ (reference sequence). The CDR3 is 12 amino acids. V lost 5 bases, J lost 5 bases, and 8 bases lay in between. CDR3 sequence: CASSPLLDTQYF. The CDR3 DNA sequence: TGTGCCAGCAGCCCCTTACTAGATACGCAGTATTTT.

The CDR3 DNA sequence: TGCGCCAGCAGCCCGGATGGGATCCAGCCCCAGCATTTT. It encodes CASSPDGIQPQHF. The chain joins TRBV5-1 to TRBJ1-5; D uncertain. CDR1 is SGHRS, CDR2 YFSETQ, per germline. V lost 4 bases, J lost 7 bases, and 12 bases lay in between. The CDR3 consists of 13 residues.

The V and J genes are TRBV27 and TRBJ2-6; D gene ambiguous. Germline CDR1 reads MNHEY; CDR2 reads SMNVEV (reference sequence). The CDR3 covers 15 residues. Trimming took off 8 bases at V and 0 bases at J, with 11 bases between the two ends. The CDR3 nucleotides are TGTGCCAGCTTCGACGGTTCCTCTGGGGCCAACGTCCTGACTTTC. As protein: CASFDGSSGANVLTF.

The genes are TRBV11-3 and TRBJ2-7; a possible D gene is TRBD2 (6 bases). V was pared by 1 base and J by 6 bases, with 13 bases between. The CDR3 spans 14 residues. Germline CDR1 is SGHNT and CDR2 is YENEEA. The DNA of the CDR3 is TGTGCCAGCAGCTTAGGAGGAGGGTCGGTCGAGCAGTACTTC. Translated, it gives CASSLGGGSVEQYF. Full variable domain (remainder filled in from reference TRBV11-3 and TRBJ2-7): EAGVVQSPRYKIIEKKQPVAFWCNPISGHNTLYWYLQNLGQGPELLIRYENEEAVDDSQLPKDRFSAERLKGVDSTLKIQPAELGDSAVYLCASSLGGGSVEQYFGPGTRLTVT.

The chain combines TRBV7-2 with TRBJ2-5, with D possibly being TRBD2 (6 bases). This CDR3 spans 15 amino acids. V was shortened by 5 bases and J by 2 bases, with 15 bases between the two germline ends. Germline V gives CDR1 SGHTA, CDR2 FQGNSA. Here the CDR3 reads CASSQGTSPQETQYF. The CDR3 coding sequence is TGTGCCAGCAGCCAAGGGACTTCACCTCAAGAGACCCAGTACTTC. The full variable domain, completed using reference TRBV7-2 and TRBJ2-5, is GAGVSQSPSNKVTEKGKDVELRCDPISGHTALYWYRQSLGQGLEFLIYFQGNSAPDKSGLPSDRFSAERTGGSVSTLTIQRTQQEDSAVYLCASSQGTSPQETQYFGPGTRLLVL.